The 12 T cell receptor beta chains presented below share a single source sample, sequenced in a study of cytomegalovirus exposure and HLA in healthy donors. Libraries were prepared by immunoSEQ multiplex PCR; TCRdb keeps only in-frame clonotypes and omits some of them. Of roughly 330,000 clones listed, about nine tenths are singletons. The specimen sequenced was PBMCs. Source of these receptors: a woman aged 25-40 years in good health and CMV-seropositive.

The rearrangement joins TRBV6-5 to TRBJ2-1; the D gene could be TRBD1 or TRBD2 (5 bases each). Between the trimmed V and J ends, which lost 8 bases and 8 bases, there was a span of 16 bases. The CDR3 contains 13 residues. Germline V gives CDR1 MNHEY, CDR2 SVGAGI. CDR3 sequence (DNA): TGTGCCAGCCACCGGGACCCCCATGATGAGCAGTTCTTC. Its protein is CASHRDPHDEQFF.

This chain links TRBV4-2 with TRBJ2-7; TRBD1 matches at 7 bases. Germline lookup yields CDR1 LGHNA and CDR2 YNFKEQ. With V trimmed by 0 bases and J by 6 bases, 2 bases remained unmatched. This CDR3 region has 13 residues. Written as DNA, the CDR3 is TGTGCCAGCAGCCAAGAGGACAGGTTCGAGCAGTACTTC. This encodes CASSQEDRFEQYF.

In DNA, the CDR3 is TGTGCCAGCAGCCCTAACCGGGACGGCTACGAGCAGTACTTC. Translated: CASSPNRDGYEQYF. J is TRBJ2-7 and V is TRBV7-8; D may be TRBD1 or TRBD2 (5 bases each). Trimming shortened V by 5 bases and J by 3 bases, and 14 bases separated the two germline ends. Per germline, CDR1 SGHVS and CDR2 FQNEAQ. There are 14 residues in the CDR3.

In its sample, this clone was seen once. The chain uses TRBV28 and TRBJ2-3; no clear D gene. The V gene lost 4 bases and the J gene lost 1 base, with 12 bases spanning the gap. This CDR3 comprises 15 residues. CDR1 and CDR2 (germline): MDHEN, SYDVKM. The CDR3 is CASSYGDIGTDTQYF. The CDR3 region has the DNA TGTGCCAGCAGTTACGGCGATATCGGCACAGATACGCAGTATTTT.

The chain is built from TRBV5-1 and TRBJ2-1, with a weak D call TRBD1 (6 bases). The CDR3 loop spans 14 amino acids. Trimming took 6 bases from V and 1 from J, leaving 11 bases between them. Germline lookup yields CDR1 SGHRS and CDR2 YFSETQ. The CDR3 region has the DNA TGCGCCAGCACCCTGGACAGATCCTACAATGAGCAGTTCTTC. Its protein is CASTLDRSYNEQFF.

The rearrangement uses TRBV21-1 and TRBJ2-7; TRBD1, the D gene given by the table, was not confirmed from the DNA. TRBV21-1 is labeled a pseudogene. CDR3 length equals 14 residues. CDR3 sequence (DNA): TGTGCCAGCACCCAGACTCAGGGGGCCCACGAGCAGTACTTC. Translated, it gives CASTQTQGAHEQYF.

The CDR3: CASSHGQVPNYGYTF. The CDR3 DNA is TGTGCCAGCAGCCACGGACAGGTACCTAACTATGGCTACACCTTC. V is TRBV9 and J is TRBJ1-2; 7 bases agree with TRBD1. This CDR3 has 15 residues. J gave up 0 bases and V 4 bases, and 6 bases lay outside the gene matches. The germline V gene has CDR1 SGDLS and CDR2 YYNGEE.

The chain combines TRBV28 with TRBJ2-7; perhaps TRBD2 as D (5 bases). Germline V gives CDR1 MDHEN, CDR2 SYDVKM. Deletions cut 3 bases from V and 4 bases from J, with 13 bases between. The CDR3 spans 14 residues. The DNA of the CDR3 is TGTGCCAGCAGTTTTTCCGGGGATGGATACGAGCAGTACTTC. This sequence encodes CASSFSGDGYEQYF.

The rearrangement uses TRBV4-1 and TRBJ2-1; 7 positions agree with TRBD1. The CDR3 totals 17 residues. Germline CDR1 is MGHRA and CDR2 is YSYEKL. Trimming cost V 4 bases and J 1 base; bases outside gene matches: 10. The CDR3 here is CASSLLPGQKSYNEQFF. The CDR3 nucleotides read TGCGCCAGCAGCCTACTACCGGGACAGAAATCCTACAATGAGCAGTTCTTC.

The V gene is TRBV6-1, the J gene TRBJ2-3; D uncertain. The CDR3 is made up of 15 amino acids. Trimming removed 0 bases at V and 3 bases at J, with 10 bases between. The germline CDR1 and CDR2 sequences are MNHNS and SASEGT. The CDR3 nucleotides read TGTGCCAGCAGTGAAGCTGCCGGGTTAACAGATACGCAGTATTTT. Translation: CASSEAAGLTDTQYF.

The chain uses TRBV7-3 and TRBJ2-2; TRBD2 might be the D (5 bases). This CDR3 has 14 residues. Trimming took off 6 bases at V and 0 bases at J, with 8 bases between the two ends. The V gene's germline CDR1 is SGHTA and CDR2 FQGTGA. CDR3 protein: CASRGSANTGELFF. In nucleotides, the CDR3 is TGTGCCAGCAGGGGGAGTGCGAACACCGGGGAGCTGTTTTTT. The full variable domain, completed using reference TRBV7-3 and TRBJ2-2, is GAGVSQTPSNKVTEKGKYVELRCDPISGHTALYWYRQSLGQGPEFLIYFQGTGAADDSGLPNDRFFAVRPEGSVSTLKIQRTERGDSAVYLCASRGSANTGELFFGEGSRLTVL.

The chain couples TRBV28 to TRBJ2-7, with D perhaps matching TRBD1 (5 bases). Deletions cut 3 bases from V and 2 bases from J, with 11 bases between. Germline V gene data show CDR1 as MDHEN and CDR2 as SYDVKM. The CDR3 runs 14 residues. The CDR3 DNA reads as TGTGCCAGCAGTTTGACAGCCACCACCTACGAGCAGTACTTC. It translates to CASSLTATTYEQYF.